This T cell receptor beta chain was sequenced for a study of blood T cell repertoires in COVID-19. TCRdb's copy holds only in-frame clones and misses some; the assay was immunoSEQ multiplex PCR. This table has under 250,000 clones, approximately 80% appearing once. The CDR3 has 15 residues. Germline lookup yields CDR1 SGHKS and CDR2 YYEKEE (reference sequence). The V segment lost 3 bases and the J segment 5 bases; nucleotides outside the gene matches: 5. This sequence was found in a woman aged 55-70 years with active or convalescent COVID-19. Material for sequencing was peripheral blood. This chain joins TRBV5-5 and TRBJ1-1; 12 bases agree with TRBD1. The CDR3 coding sequence is TGTGCCAGCAGCTGGGGACAGGGGGCGTGGACTGAAGCTTTCTTT. Protein: CASSWGQGAWTEAFF.